This TCR beta chain was captured in a study of T cell responses to AZD1222 COVID-19 vaccine. General study findings and limits: Following two doses of AZD1222, Spike-specific TCR breadth and depth rose. Recipients of AZD1222 seropositive at baseline numbered only 5 or 6. The donor cohort was predominantly white British with a female majority, and clonal diversity may have been underestimated. Close to half of all spike-specific TCRs reportedly target regions of the variants that are unmutated.

Regarding this clone: Its antigen is still unknown.

TCRdb's table, derived via immunoSEQ multiplex PCR, lists solely in-frame clones and lacks some. The sample records 130,000 or so clones, 90% to 95% being singletons. The CDR3 contains 15 residues. From germline, CDR1 is SGHTA and CDR2 FQGNSA. V lost 1 base and J lost 3, with 12 bases in between. The rearrangement uses TRBV7-2 and TRBJ1-2, with D possibly matching TRBD1 (5 bases). This sequence was found in an adult in good health. The sequencing here drew on peripheral blood, taken on day 0 of MenACWY control vaccination. The CDR3 sequence is CASSLVGEMDYGYTF. In DNA, the CDR3 is TGTGCCAGCAGCTTAGTGGGGGAAATGGACTATGGCTACACCTTC.